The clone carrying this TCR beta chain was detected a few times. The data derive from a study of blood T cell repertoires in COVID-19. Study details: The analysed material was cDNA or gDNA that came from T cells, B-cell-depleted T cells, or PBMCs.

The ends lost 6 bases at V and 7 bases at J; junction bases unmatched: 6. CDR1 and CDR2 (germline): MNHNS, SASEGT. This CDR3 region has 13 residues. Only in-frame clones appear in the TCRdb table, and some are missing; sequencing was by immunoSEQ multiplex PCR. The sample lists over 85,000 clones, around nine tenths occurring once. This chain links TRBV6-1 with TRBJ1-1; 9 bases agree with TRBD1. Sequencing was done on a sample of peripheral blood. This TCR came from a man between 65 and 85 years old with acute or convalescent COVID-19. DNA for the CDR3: TGTGCCAGCAGCCGGACAGGGGAGGGTGAAGCTTTCTTT. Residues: CASSRTGEGEAFF.